The 4 T cell receptor beta chains below come from one sample, sequenced in a study of control samples from healthy donors and cancer patients. Method: immunoSEQ multiplex PCR; TCRdb's copy keeps in-frame clones and lacks some. This table has 95,000 to 150,000 clones, about 90% appearing once. Sequenced input: blood. These receptors all come from a man aged 55 to 69 in good health.

The rearrangement links TRBV2 to TRBJ1-5, with 9 bases matching TRBD1. Looked up from germline, CDR1 is SNHLY and CDR2 is FYNNEI. This CDR3 has 14 amino acids. Trimming cost V 8 bases and J 4 bases; bases outside gene matches: 6. Written as DNA, the CDR3 is TGTGCCAGCGACAGGGGGATGGCGAATCAGCCCCAGCATTTT. The encoded protein is CASDRGMANQPQHF.

In its sample, this clone was seen once. This sequence joins TRBV6-2 or TRBV6-3 and TRBJ1-5, with a weak D call TRBD1 (5 bases). V was trimmed by 6 bases and J by 0 bases, leaving 9 bases between them. CDR1 and CDR2 (germline): MNHEY, SVGEGT. The CDR3 contains 14 residues. The CDR3: CASSRQFSNQPQHF. The CDR3 nucleotides are TGTGCCAGCAGCAGACAGTTTAGCAATCAGCCCCAGCATTTT.

The chain uses TRBV3-1 (or the pseudogene TRBV3-2) and TRBJ1-6, with 8 bases that match TRBD1. Germline CDR1 LGHDT, CDR2 YNNKEL (reference sequence). The CDR3 length is 18 residues. With 4 bases clipped from V and 1 base from J, the junction kept 9 bases outside the gene matches. The DNA for the CDR3 is TGTGCCAGCAGCCCACGGACAGGGTGGGGGTCCTATAATTCACCCCTCCACTTT. Protein product: CASSPRTGWGSYNSPLHF.

The chain combines TRBV20-1 with TRBJ2-1, with TRBD2 matching 9 bases. The germline V gene encodes CDR1 DFQATT and CDR2 SNEGSKA (reference sequence). The CDR3 is 17 residues long. The V segment lost 3 bases and the J segment 1 base; nucleotides outside the gene matches: 10. CDR3 coding DNA: TGCAGTGCTAGTTTGCGGGGGGGCGGTATTTCCTACAATGAGCAGTTCTTC. This sequence encodes CSASLRGGGISYNEQFF.